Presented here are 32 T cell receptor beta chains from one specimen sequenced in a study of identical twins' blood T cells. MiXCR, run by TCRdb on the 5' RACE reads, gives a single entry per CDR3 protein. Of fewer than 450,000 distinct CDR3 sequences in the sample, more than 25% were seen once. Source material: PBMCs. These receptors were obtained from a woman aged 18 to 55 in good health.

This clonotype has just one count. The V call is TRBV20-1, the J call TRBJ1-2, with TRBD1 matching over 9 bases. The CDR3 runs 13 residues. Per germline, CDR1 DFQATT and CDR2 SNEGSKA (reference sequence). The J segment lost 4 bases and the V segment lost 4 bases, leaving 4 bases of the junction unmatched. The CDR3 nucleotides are TGCAGTGCTAAGGGACAGGGTCCCTATGGCTACACCTTC. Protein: CSAKGQGPYGYTF.

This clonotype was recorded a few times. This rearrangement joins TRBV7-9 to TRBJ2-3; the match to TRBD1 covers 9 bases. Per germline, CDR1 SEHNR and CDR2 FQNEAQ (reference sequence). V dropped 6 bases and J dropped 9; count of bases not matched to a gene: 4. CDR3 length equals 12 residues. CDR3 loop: CASRQDRGTQYF. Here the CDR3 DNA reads TGTGCCAGCAGGCAAGACAGGGGGACGCAGTATTTT. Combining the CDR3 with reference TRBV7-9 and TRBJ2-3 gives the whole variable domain DTGVSQNPRHKITKRGQNVTFRCDPISEHNRLYWYRQTLGQGPEFLTYFQNEAQLEKSRLLSDRFSAERPKGSFSTLEIQRTEQGDSAMYLCASRQDRGTQYFGPGTRLTVL.

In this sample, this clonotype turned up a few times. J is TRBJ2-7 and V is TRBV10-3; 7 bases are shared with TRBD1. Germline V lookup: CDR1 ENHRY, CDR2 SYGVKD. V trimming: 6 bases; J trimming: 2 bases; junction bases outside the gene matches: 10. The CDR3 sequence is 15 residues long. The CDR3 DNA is TGTGCCATCAGCTACCAGCGACAGGGTCCCTACGAGCAGTACTTC. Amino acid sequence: CAISYQRQGPYEQYF.

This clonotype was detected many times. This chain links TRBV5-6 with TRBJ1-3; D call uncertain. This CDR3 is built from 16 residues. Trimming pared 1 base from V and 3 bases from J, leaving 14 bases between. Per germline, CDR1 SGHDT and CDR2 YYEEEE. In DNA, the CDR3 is TGTGCCAGCAGCTTGTTTGTCGTCTTAGGTGGAAACACCATATATTTT. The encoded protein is CASSLFVVLGGNTIYF.

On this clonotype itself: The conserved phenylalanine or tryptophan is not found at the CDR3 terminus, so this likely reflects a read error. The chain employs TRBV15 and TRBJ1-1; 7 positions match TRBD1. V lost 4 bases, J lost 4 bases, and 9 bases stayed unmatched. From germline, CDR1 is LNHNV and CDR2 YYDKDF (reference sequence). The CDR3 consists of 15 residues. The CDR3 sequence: CATSNANRGTTEAFS. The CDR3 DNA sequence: TGTGCCACCAGCAACGCGAACAGGGGTACCACTGAAGCTTTCTCT.

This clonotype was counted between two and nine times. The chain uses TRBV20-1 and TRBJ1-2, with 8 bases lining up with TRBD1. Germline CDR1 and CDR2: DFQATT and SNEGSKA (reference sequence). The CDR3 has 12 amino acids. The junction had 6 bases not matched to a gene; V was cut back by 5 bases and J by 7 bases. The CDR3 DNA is TGCAGTGCTCATCCAGGGGGCCTTGGCTACACCTTC. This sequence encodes CSAHPGGLGYTF.

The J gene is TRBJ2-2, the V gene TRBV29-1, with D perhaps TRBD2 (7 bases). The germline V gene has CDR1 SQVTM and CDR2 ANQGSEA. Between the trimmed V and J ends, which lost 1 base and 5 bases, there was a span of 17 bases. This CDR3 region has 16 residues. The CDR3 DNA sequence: TGCAGCGTTGAAGCTACAGGGAGGGTTGGTACCGGGGAGCTGTTTTTT. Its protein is CSVEATGRVGTGELFF.

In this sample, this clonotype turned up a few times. The CDR3 sequence: CSAGQGAQDGYTF. DNA for the CDR3: TGCAGTGCTGGACAGGGGGCCCAGGATGGCTACACCTTC. The V and J genes are TRBV20-1 and TRBJ1-2; 11 bases are a match to TRBD1. J lost 6 bases, V lost 5 bases, and 5 bases had no gene match. The CDR3 is 13 amino acids. Germline loops: CDR1 DFQATT, CDR2 SNEGSKA (reference sequence).

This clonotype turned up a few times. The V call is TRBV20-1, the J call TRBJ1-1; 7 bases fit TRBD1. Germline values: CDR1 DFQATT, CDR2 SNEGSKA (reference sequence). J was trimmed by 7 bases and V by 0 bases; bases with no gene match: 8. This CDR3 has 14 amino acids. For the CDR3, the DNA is TGCAGTGCTAGAGATCTGCAGGGGGTGGGTGAAGCTTTCTTT. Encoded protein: CSARDLQGVGEAFF.

In DNA, the CDR3 is TGTGCCAGTAGGGCCAGGAGCACAGATACGCAGTATTTT. This codes for CASRARSTDTQYF. The chain links TRBV19 to TRBJ2-3; D gene unclear. The CDR3 contains 13 residues. The V end was cut by 6 bases, the J end by 0 bases, with 7 bases between. CDR1 LNHDA and CDR2 SQIVND come from the germline V gene (reference sequence). The entire variable domain, with the rest obtained from reference TRBV19 and TRBJ2-3, is as follows: DGGITQSPKYLFRKEGQNVTLSCEQNLNHDAMYWYRQDPGQGLRLIYYSQIVNDFQKGDIAEGYSVSREKKESFPLTVTSAQKNPTAFYLCASRARSTDTQYFGPGTRLTVL.

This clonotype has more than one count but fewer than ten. Here the CDR3 reads CASSHSTGGFGEKLFF. CDR3 coding DNA: TGTGCCAGCAGCCATAGTACAGGGGGCTTTGGTGAAAAACTGTTTTTT. The chain couples TRBV3-1 to TRBJ1-4, with 9 positions matching TRBD1. Germline V gene sequence: CDR1 LGHDT, CDR2 YNNKEL (reference sequence). The V gene end was trimmed by 3 bases and the J gene end by 7 bases; junction bases not matched to a gene: 9. This CDR3 is built from 16 residues.

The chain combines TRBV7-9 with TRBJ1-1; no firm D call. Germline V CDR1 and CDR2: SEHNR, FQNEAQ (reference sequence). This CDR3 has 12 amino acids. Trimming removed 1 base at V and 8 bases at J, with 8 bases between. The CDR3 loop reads CASSLGVVEAFF. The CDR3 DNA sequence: TGTGCCAGCAGCTTAGGCGTAGTAGAAGCTTTCTTT.

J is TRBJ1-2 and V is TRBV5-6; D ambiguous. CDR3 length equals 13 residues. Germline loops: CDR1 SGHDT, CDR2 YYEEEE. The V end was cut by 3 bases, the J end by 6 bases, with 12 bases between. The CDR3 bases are TGTGCCAGCAGCTCCGGACTGGTGGATGGCTACACCTTC. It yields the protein CASSSGLVDGYTF.

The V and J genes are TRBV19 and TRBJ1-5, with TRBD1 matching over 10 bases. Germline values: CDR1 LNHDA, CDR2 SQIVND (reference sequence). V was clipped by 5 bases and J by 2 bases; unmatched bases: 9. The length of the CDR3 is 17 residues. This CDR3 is CASSASPGTGGNQPQHF. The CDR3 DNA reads TGTGCCAGTAGTGCCAGTCCCGGGACAGGGGGCAATCAGCCCCAGCATTTT.

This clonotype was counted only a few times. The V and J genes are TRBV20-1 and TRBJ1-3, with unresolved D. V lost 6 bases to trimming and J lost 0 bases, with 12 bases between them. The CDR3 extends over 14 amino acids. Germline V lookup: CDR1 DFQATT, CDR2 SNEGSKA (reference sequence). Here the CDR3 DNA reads TGCAGTGCGCGGCCCAGGAACTCTGGAAACACCATATATTTT. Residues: CSARPRNSGNTIYF.

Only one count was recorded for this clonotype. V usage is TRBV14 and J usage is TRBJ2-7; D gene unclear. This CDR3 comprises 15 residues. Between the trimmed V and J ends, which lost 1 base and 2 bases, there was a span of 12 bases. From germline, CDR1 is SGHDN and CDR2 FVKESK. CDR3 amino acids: CASSQGIGVTYEQYF. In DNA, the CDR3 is TGTGCCAGCAGCCAAGGAATTGGTGTCACCTACGAGCAGTACTTC.

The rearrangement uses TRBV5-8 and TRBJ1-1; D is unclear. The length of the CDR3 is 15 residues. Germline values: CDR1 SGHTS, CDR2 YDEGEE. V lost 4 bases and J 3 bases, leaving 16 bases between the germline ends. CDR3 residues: CASSQTPGIHTEAFF. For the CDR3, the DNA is TGTGCCAGCAGCCAGACCCCAGGAATCCACACTGAAGCTTTCTTT.

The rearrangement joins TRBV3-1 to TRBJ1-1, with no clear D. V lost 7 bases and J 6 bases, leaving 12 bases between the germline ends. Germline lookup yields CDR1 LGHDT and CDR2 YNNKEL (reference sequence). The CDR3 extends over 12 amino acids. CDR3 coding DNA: TGTGCCAGCAACCAGACGGGCGCTGAAGCTTTCTTT. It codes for CASNQTGAEAFF.

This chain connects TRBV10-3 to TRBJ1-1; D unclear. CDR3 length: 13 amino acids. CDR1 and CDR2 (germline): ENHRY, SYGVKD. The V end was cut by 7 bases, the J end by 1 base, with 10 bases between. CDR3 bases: TGTGCCATCATGCGAGATTCGAACACTGAAGCTTTCTTT. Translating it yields CAIMRDSNTEAFF.

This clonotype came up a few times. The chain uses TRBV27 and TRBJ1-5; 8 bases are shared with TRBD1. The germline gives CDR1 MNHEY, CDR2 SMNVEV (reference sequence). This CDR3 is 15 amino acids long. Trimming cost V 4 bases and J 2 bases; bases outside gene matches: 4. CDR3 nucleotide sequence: TGTGCCAGCAGTTGGACAGGGTGGGGCAATCAGCCCCAGCATTTT. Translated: CASSWTGWGNQPQHF.

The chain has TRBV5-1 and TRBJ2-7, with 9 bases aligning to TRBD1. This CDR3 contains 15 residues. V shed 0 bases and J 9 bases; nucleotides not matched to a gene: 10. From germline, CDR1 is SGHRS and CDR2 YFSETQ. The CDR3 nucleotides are TGCGCCAGCAGCTTGGACCCGGGACAGGGTAACTGGCAGTACTTC. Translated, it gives CASSLDPGQGNWQYF.

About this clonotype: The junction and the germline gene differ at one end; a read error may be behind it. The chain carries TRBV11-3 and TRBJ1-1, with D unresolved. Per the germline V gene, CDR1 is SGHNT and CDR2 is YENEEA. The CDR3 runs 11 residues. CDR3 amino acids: CAGSLGRRAFF. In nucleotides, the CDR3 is TGTGCCGGCAGCTTAGGCAGGCGAGCTTTCTTT.

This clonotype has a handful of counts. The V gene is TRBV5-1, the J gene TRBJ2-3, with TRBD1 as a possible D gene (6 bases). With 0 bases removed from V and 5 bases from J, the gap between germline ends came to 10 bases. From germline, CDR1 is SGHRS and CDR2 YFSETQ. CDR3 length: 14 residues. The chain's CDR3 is CASSLDTGKDTQYF. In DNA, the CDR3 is TGCGCCAGCAGCTTGGACACAGGGAAAGATACGCAGTATTTT.

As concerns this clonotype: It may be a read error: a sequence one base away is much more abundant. The DNA of the CDR3 is TGCGCCAGCAGTGCCCTTTATGGGTCCTACAATGAGCAGTTCTTC. This gives the protein CASSALYGSYNEQFF. The chain carries TRBV10-2 and TRBJ2-1; D gene ambiguous. This CDR3 is built from 15 residues. Germline CDR1 is WSHSY and CDR2 is SAAADI. Between the trimmed V and J ends, which lost 4 bases and 1 base, there was a span of 11 bases.

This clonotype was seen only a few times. The CDR3 nucleotides read TGTGCCAGCAACCTGACGGGCACGGCCCAGTACTTC. This gives the protein CASNLTGTAQYF. The chain recombines TRBV11-2 with TRBJ2-5; D uncertain. CDR1 is SGHAT, CDR2 FQNNGV, per germline. V lost 7 bases and J 9 bases, leaving 15 bases between the germline ends. The CDR3 has 12 residues.

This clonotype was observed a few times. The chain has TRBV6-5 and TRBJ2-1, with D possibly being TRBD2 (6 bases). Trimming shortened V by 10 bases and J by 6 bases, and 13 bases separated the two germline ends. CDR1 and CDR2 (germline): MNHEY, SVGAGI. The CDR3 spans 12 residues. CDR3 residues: CATTSEGNEQFF. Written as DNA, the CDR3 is TGTGCCACTACGTCGGAGGGCAATGAGCAGTTCTTC.

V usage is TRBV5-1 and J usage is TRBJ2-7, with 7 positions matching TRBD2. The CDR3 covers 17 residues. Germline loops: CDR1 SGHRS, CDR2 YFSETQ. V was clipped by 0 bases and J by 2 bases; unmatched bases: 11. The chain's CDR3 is CASSLAGVFGGAYEQYF. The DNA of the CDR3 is TGCGCCAGCAGCTTGGCCGGCGTTTTTGGGGGGGCCTACGAGCAGTACTTC.

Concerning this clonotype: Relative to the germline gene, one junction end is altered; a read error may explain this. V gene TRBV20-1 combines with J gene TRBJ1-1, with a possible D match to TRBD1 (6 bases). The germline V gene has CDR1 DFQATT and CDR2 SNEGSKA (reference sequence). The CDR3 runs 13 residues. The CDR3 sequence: CSARAGANTGAFF. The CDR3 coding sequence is TGCAGCGCTAGAGCGGGGGCCAACACTGGAGCTTTCTTT.

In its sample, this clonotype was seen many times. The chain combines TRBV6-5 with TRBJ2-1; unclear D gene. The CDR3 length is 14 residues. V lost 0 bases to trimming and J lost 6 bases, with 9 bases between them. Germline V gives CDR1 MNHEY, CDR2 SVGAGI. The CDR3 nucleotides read TGTGCCAGCAGTTACTCATTGACTTTCAATGAGCAGTTCTTC. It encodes CASSYSLTFNEQFF.

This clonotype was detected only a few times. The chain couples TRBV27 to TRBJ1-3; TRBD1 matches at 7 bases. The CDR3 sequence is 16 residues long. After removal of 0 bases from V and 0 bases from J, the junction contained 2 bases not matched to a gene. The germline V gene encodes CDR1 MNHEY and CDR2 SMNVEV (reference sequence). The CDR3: CASSLSWDSSGNTIYF. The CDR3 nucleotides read TGTGCCAGCAGTTTATCGTGGGACAGCTCTGGAAACACCATATATTTT.

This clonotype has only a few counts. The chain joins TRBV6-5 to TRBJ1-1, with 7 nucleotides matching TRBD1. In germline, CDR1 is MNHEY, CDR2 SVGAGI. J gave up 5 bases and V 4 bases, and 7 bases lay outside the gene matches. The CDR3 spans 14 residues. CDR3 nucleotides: TGTGCCAGCAGTTGGAGACAGGGTAGGACTGAAGCTTTCTTT. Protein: CASSWRQGRTEAFF.

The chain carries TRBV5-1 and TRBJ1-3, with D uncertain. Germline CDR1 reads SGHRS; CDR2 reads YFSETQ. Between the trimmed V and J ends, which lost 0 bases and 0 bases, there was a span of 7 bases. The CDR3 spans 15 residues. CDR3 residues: CASSLDNYSGNTIYF. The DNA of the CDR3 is TGCGCCAGCAGCTTGGACAACTACTCTGGAAACACCATATATTTT.